One sample yielded the 26 T cell receptor beta chains listed below, sequenced in a study of blood T cell repertoires in COVID-19. Measured with immunoSEQ multiplex PCR; TCRdb has only the in-frame clones, and not every one. The sample records about 300,000 clones, 65% to 90% being singletons. The source material was PBMCs or T cells enriched from blood (not recorded which). These receptors were obtained from a man aged 25-45 years who had recovered from COVID-19.

V and J are TRBV5-1 and TRBJ1-2; weak D call: TRBD1 (5 bases). V was shortened by 4 bases and J by 5 bases, with 18 bases between the two germline ends. Germline V gives CDR1 SGHRS, CDR2 YFSETQ. The CDR3 is 15 residues long. DNA of the CDR3: TGCGCCAGCAGCAACCAGGGTTCTCGCGGATATGGCTACACCTTC. Translating it yields CASSNQGSRGYGYTF.

The chain uses TRBV7-2 and TRBJ2-5; D gene unclear. Germline CDR1 SGHTA, CDR2 FQGNSA. V lost 0 bases, J lost 5 bases, and 13 bases lay in between. The length of the CDR3 is 15 residues. This CDR3 is CASSLALRRRETQYF. The CDR3 DNA sequence: TGTGCCAGCAGCTTAGCCCTCCGCAGGCGCGAGACCCAGTACTTC.

The chain carries TRBV18 and TRBJ2-5; 7 bases are shared with TRBD2. This CDR3 region has 15 residues. V shed 1 base and J 3 bases; nucleotides not matched to a gene: 5. Germline V lookup: CDR1 KGHSH, CDR2 LQKENI. CDR3 amino acids: CASSPRGREKETQYF. DNA of the CDR3: TGTGCCAGCTCACCACGGGGGAGGGAAAAAGAGACCCAGTACTTC.

The J gene is TRBJ2-3, the V gene TRBV5-1; 12 positions match TRBD2. The trim removed 0 bases at V and 1 base at J, leaving 6 bases unmatched. Germline CDR1 reads SGHRS; CDR2 reads YFSETQ. The CDR3 has 18 amino acids. Here the CDR3 reads CASSLDLAGGLGTDTQYF. The CDR3 DNA reads TGCGCCAGCAGCTTGGACCTAGCGGGGGGGCTGGGCACAGATACGCAGTATTTT.

This clone was seen repeatedly, ten times or more. The rearrangement links TRBV19 to TRBJ1-2, with D possibly matching TRBD1 (5 bases). The germline CDR1 and CDR2 sequences are LNHDA and SQIVND (reference sequence). There are 12 residues in the CDR3. Trimming left V 6 bases short and J 6 bases short, with 11 bases between. This CDR3 is CASSPARDGYTF. The CDR3, as DNA: TGTGCCAGTAGCCCCGCCAGGGATGGCTACACCTTC. The entire variable domain, with the rest obtained from reference TRBV19 and TRBJ1-2, is as follows: DGGITQSPKYLFRKEGQNVTLSCEQNLNHDAMYWYRQDPGQGLRLIYYSQIVNDFQKGDIAEGYSVSREKKESFPLTVTSAQKNPTAFYLCASSPARDGYTFGSGTRLTVV.

The rearrangement joins TRBV7-2 to TRBJ1-2; D perhaps matches TRBD1 (5 bases). There are 15 residues in the CDR3. V was shortened by 0 bases and J by 5 bases, with 13 bases between the two germline ends. Germline CDR1 and CDR2: SGHTA and FQGNSA. The CDR3 DNA sequence: TGTGCCAGCAGCTTAGCGGGGGGGACCTTATATGGCTACACCTTC. Translated: CASSLAGGTLYGYTF. Complete variable domain (other parts from reference TRBV7-2 and TRBJ1-2): GAGVSQSPSNKVTEKGKDVELRCDPISGHTALYWYRQSLGQGLEFLIYFQGNSAPDKSGLPSDRFSAERTGGSVSTLTIQRTQQEDSAVYLCASSLAGGTLYGYTFGSGTRLTVV.

The chain couples TRBV30 to TRBJ1-1; no definite D call. The CDR3 extends over 15 amino acids. The V gene's germline CDR1 is GTSNPN and CDR2 SVGIG (reference sequence). The V and J ends lost 2 bases and 4 bases respectively, with 17 bases between them. Here the CDR3 reads CAWSRLTKLSTEAFF. The CDR3 nucleotides are TGTGCCTGGAGTAGGCTGACTAAGTTAAGCACTGAAGCTTTCTTT.

The chain joins TRBV6-6 to TRBJ1-1, with D possibly TRBD1 on 5 matching bases. CDR1 and CDR2 from the germline V gene are MNHNY and SVGAGI (reference sequence). CDR3 length equals 15 residues. V lost 5 bases and J 4 bases, leaving 17 bases between the germline ends. The CDR3 DNA reads TGTGCCAGCAGTGCCAGGATGGGGCGGATCACTGAAGCTTTCTTT. It yields the protein CASSARMGRITEAFF.

This clone was seen a few times. The CDR3 loop reads CASSPWTSGSREQYF. DNA of the CDR3: TGTGCCAGCTCACCTTGGACTAGCGGGAGCCGCGAGCAGTACTTC. The gene calls are TRBV18 and TRBJ2-7; TRBD2 matches at 13 bases. V lost 3 bases to trimming and J lost 6 bases; unmatched junction nucleotides: 5. The CDR3 spans 15 residues. Germline assignment: CDR1 KGHSH and CDR2 LQKENI.

This chain joins TRBV6-2 or TRBV6-3 and TRBJ2-3; possibly TRBD1 for D (5 bases). This CDR3 contains 17 residues. With 0 bases removed from V and 3 bases from J, the gap between germline ends came to 16 bases. CDR1 is MNHEY, CDR2 SVGEGT, per germline. The CDR3 coding sequence is TGTGCCAGCAGTTACTCGGGGCGAAGCCCAGGGACAGATACGCAGTATTTT. It yields the protein CASSYSGRSPGTDTQYF.

The chain links TRBV10-2 to TRBJ2-5; the D gene is possibly TRBD1 (6 bases). The CDR3 totals 12 residues. Germline CDR1 WSHSY, CDR2 SAAADI. V was trimmed by 9 bases and J by 2 bases, leaving 10 bases between them. The CDR3 DNA is TGCGCCAGTGTAGGACAGCAAGAGACCCAGTACTTC. As protein: CASVGQQETQYF.

The sample holds one count of this clone. This chain uses TRBV28 with TRBJ1-1; D is ambiguous. The CDR3 is 14 amino acids. Per the germline V gene, CDR1 is MDHEN and CDR2 is SYDVKM. V lost 3 bases to trimming and J lost 1 base, with 9 bases between them. Written as DNA, the CDR3 is TGTGCCAGCAGTTTGGGGAGGACGAACACTGAAGCTTTCTTT. Its protein product is CASSLGRTNTEAFF.

V and J are TRBV29-1 and TRBJ1-3; TRBD1 aligns across 10 bases. Per the germline V gene, CDR1 is SQVTM and CDR2 is ANQGSEA. After removal of 6 bases from V and 4 bases from J, the junction contained 6 bases not matched to a gene. The CDR3 is 14 residues long. CDR3 DNA: TGCAGCGTGGGGTCGACAGGGGGCGGAAACACCATATATTTT. It codes for CSVGSTGGGNTIYF.

The chain has TRBV24-1 and TRBJ2-1, with D perhaps matching TRBD2 (5 bases). V lost 5 bases, J lost 0 bases, and 7 bases lay in between. CDR3 length equals 14 residues. In germline, CDR1 is KGHDR, CDR2 SFDVKD. Here the CDR3 reads CATSGGPSYNEQFF. The CDR3 nucleotides read TGTGCCACCAGTGGCGGGCCCTCCTACAATGAGCAGTTCTTC.

The chain recombines TRBV5-6 with TRBJ2-7, with TRBD1 matching 12 bases. The junction had 10 bases not matched to a gene; V was cut back by 1 base and J by 2 bases. The germline V gene encodes CDR1 SGHDT and CDR2 YYEEEE. The length of the CDR3 is 18 residues. As DNA, the CDR3 is TGTGCCAGCAGCTTGCGGGACAGGGGGCTTTCTTTAACCTACGAGCAGTACTTC. Residues: CASSLRDRGLSLTYEQYF. Looking up the rest from reference TRBV5-6 and TRBJ2-7 gives the full variable domain: DAGVTQSPTHLIKTRGQQVTLRCSPKSGHDTVSWYQQALGQGPQFIFQYYEEEERQRGNFPDRFSGHQFPNYSSELNVNALLLGDSALYLCASSLRDRGLSLTYEQYFGPGTRLTVT.

The chain couples TRBV5-4 to TRBJ2-3; 10 bases are a match to TRBD2. Germline V gene data show CDR1 as SGHNT and CDR2 as YYREEE (reference sequence). Trimming cost V 5 bases and J 6 bases; bases outside gene matches: 9. This CDR3 has 15 residues. CDR3 region: CASRLSGGAGDTQYF. Written as DNA, the CDR3 is TGTGCCAGCAGACTCAGCGGGGGGGCGGGGGATACGCAGTATTTT. The full variable domain, in which reference TRBV5-4 and TRBJ2-3 provide the parts outside the CDR3, is ETGVTQSPTHLIKTRGQQVTLRCSSQSGHNTVSWYQQALGQGPQFIFQYYREEENGRGNFPPRFSGLQFPNYSSELNVNALELDDSALYLCASRLSGGAGDTQYFGPGTRLTVL.

This rearrangement joins TRBV24-1 to TRBJ2-2; TRBD1 agrees at 8 bases. Germline lookup yields CDR1 KGHDR and CDR2 SFDVKD. This CDR3 contains 16 residues. V lost 5 bases, J lost 2 bases, and 6 bases stayed unmatched. CDR3 in amino acids: CATSAPRGLNTGELFF. The CDR3, as DNA: TGTGCCACCAGTGCCCCCAGGGGGCTCAACACCGGGGAGCTGTTTTTT.

This clone was observed a few times. This chain links TRBV10-3 with TRBJ1-2, with D perhaps TRBD1 (6 bases). Germline V gene sequence: CDR1 ENHRY, CDR2 SYGVKD. Deletions cut 6 bases from V and 1 base from J, with 18 bases between. The CDR3 runs to 16 residues. CDR3 in amino acids: CAISNPRDTLNYGYTF. The DNA of the CDR3 is TGTGCCATCAGCAACCCCCGGGACACTCTTAACTATGGCTACACCTTC.

The V and J genes are TRBV14 and TRBJ2-2, with a weak D call TRBD2 (5 bases). From germline, CDR1 is SGHDN and CDR2 FVKESK. With 4 bases removed from V and 9 bases from J, the gap between germline ends came to 9 bases. There are 12 residues in the CDR3. The CDR3 region is CASSPTGRELFF. The CDR3 DNA sequence: TGTGCCAGCAGCCCGACGGGGAGGGAGCTGTTTTTT. Full variable domain (remainder filled in from reference TRBV14 and TRBJ2-2): EAGVTQFPSHSVIEKGQTVTLRCDPISGHDNLYWYRRVMGKEIKFLLHFVKESKQDESGMPNNRFLAERTGGTYSTLKVQPAELEDSGVYFCASSPTGRELFFGEGSRLTVL.

The rearrangement uses TRBV4-1 and TRBJ1-5, with TRBD1 matching over 10 bases. CDR1 MGHRA and CDR2 YSYEKL come from the germline V gene. The J segment lost 3 bases and the V segment lost 0 bases, leaving 11 bases of the junction unmatched. CDR3 length equals 19 residues. Here the CDR3 DNA reads TGCGCCAGCAGCCAAGATCAGACAGGGGGCTGGGACGTCAATCAGCCCCAGCATTTT. Residues: CASSQDQTGGWDVNQPQHF.

V is TRBV9 and J is TRBJ2-5, with D perhaps matching TRBD1 (5 bases). V lost 2 bases to trimming and J lost 2 bases, with 16 bases between them. CDR3 size: 16 residues. The germline V gene encodes CDR1 SGDLS and CDR2 YYNGEE. CDR3 protein: CASSVTLTGFQETQYF. The CDR3 DNA sequence: TGTGCCAGCAGCGTTACGCTAACAGGTTTTCAAGAGACCCAGTACTTC.

The V and J genes are TRBV6-2 or TRBV6-3 and TRBJ1-1; 9 bases map to TRBD1. Germline lookup yields CDR1 MNHEY and CDR2 SVGEGT. This CDR3 has 15 residues. J lost 1 base, V lost 6 bases, and 6 bases had no gene match. The CDR3: CASSLQGAGNTEAFF. CDR3 sequence (DNA): TGTGCCAGCAGCCTACAGGGGGCGGGGAACACTGAAGCTTTCTTT.

The rearrangement links TRBV6-5 to TRBJ2-1; no reliable D call. The ends were cut back, 5 bases at V and 4 bases at J, with 9 bases in the middle. The CDR3 is 13 amino acids. Germline CDR1 MNHEY, CDR2 SVGAGI. CDR3 in amino acids: CASSNTQYNEQFF. CDR3 DNA: TGTGCCAGCAGTAACACACAATACAATGAGCAGTTCTTC.

On this clone: Other DNA sequences of this sample code for an identical CDR3. The chain uses TRBV2 and TRBJ2-7; 7 nucleotides match TRBD1. The V gene's germline CDR1 is SNHLY and CDR2 FYNNEI. The CDR3 totals 12 residues. J lost 3 bases, V lost 4 bases, and 0 bases had no gene match. This CDR3 reads CASSGQGYEQYF. The CDR3 bases are TGTGCCAGCAGTGGACAGGGCTACGAGCAGTACTTC.

This sequence joins TRBV11-2 and TRBJ1-3; D ambiguous. The CDR3 totals 15 residues. Germline-derived CDR1 and CDR2 are SGHAT and FQNNGV. The V end lost 5 bases, the J end lost 0 bases, and 11 bases lay between the germline ends. CDR3 bases: TGTGCCAGCAGCCCTTATAGTGGCTCTGGAAACACCATATATTTT. Its protein is CASSPYSGSGNTIYF.

CDR3 DNA sequence: TGCGCCAGCAGCTTGGTGTGGGGGGACTACTTCAATGAGCAGTTCTTC. It is translated as CASSLVWGDYFNEQFF. The rearrangement links TRBV5-1 to TRBJ2-1; 7 nucleotides line up with TRBD2. Germline V lookup: CDR1 SGHRS, CDR2 YFSETQ. The CDR3 contains 16 residues. V shed 0 bases, J shed 6 bases, and the junction held 9 bases outside the gene matches.